Listed below are T cell receptor beta chains from one sample, sequenced in a study of T cells in Graves' hyperthyroidism and ophthalmopathy. One entry per CDR3 protein results from TCRdb running MiXCR on the multiplex PCR reads. The sample consists of approximately 400,000 distinct CDR3 sequences, under 15% of them appearing once. Sequenced sample: blood. Source of these receptors: a woman aged 25 to 45 with Graves' hyperthyroidism. Both conserved end residues are part of each CDR3. The order of the fields is clone size, D gene, J gene, CDR3 length, V gene, CDR3 protein, CDR3 DNA. The D gene is left open where the match is weak. Clone size is shown for a subset of rows, as once, few, many or a class of expanded clone.

.	.	TRBJ2-2	21	TRBV6-1	CASSGVGYEQYFGPDTGELFF	.
few	TRBD2	TRBJ2-1	17	TRBV9	CASSANLYSGRANEQFF	TGTGCCAGCAGCGCAAATTTATACAGCGGGAGGGCCAATGAGCAGTTCTTC
.	.	TRBJ1-3	15	TRBV11-3	CASSLRTGTGNTIYF	TGTGCCAGCAGCCTTCGTACAGGGACTGGAAACACCATATATTTT
many	TRBD1	TRBJ1-5	14	TRBV28	CASSPDRVTQPQHF	TGTGCCAGCAGTCCGGACAGGGTAACTCAGCCCCAGCATTTT
many	TRBD2	TRBJ2-7	17	TRBV28	CASSRSGTSVLSYEQYF	TGTGCCAGCAGCAGATCCGGGACTAGCGTTCTCTCCTACGAGCAGTACTTC
few	.	TRBJ2-2	14	TRBV19	CASRRGWNTGELFF	TGTGCCAGTAGGAGGGGGTGGAACACCGGGGAGCTGTTTTTT
many	.	TRBJ1-2	15	TRBV6-1	CASSEAGGTIYGYTF	TGTGCCAGCAGTGAAGCAGGGGGGACTATCTATGGCTACACCTTC
.	TRBD1	TRBJ2-3	15	TRBV6-2/TRBV6-3	CASCYGTGIRDTQYF	TGTGCCAGCTGCTACGGGACAGGGATTAGGGATACGCAGTATTTT
few	TRBD2	TRBJ2-1	16	TRBV11-3	CASSLVPGGRGNEQFF	TGTGCCAGCAGCTTAGTACCGGGCGGGAGGGGGAATGAGCAGTTCTTC
.	TRBD1	TRBJ1-2	14	TRBV5-1	CASSLNTGGGGYTF	TGCGCCAGCAGCTTGAATACAGGGGGCGGTGGCTACACCTTC
many	.	TRBJ1-2	13	TRBV18	CASSSYRAAGYTF	TGTGCCAGCTCTTCATACAGGGCGGCTGGCTACACCTTC
few	TRBD1	TRBJ1-1	14	TRBV6-2/TRBV6-3	CASKPGGFKTEAFF	TGTGCCAGCAAACCAGGGGGGTTTAAGACTGAAGCTTTCTTT
.	TRBD1	TRBJ2-3	15	TRBV4-1	CASSYRDSVTDTQYF	TGCGCCAGCAGCTACCGGGACAGCGTCACAGATACGCAGTATTTT
many	.	TRBJ2-5	13	TRBV7-2	CASSLVREETQYF	TGTGCCAGCAGCTTAGTCAGGGAAGAGACCCAGTACTTC
many	.	TRBJ1-5	12	TRBV12-3/TRBV12-4	CASSLSGLPQHF	TGTGCCAGCAGTTTATCCGGGCTGCCCCAGCATTTT
few	TRBD2	TRBJ2-1	13	TRBV15	CATSNGAGGLQFF	TGTGCCACCAGCAATGGGGCGGGAGGGCTCCAGTTCTTC
many	TRBD2	TRBJ2-7	16	TRBV6-1	CASTGTSAISTYEQYF	TGTGCCAGCACCGGGACTAGCGCCATATCTACCTACGAGCAGTACTTC
.	TRBD1	TRBJ2-7	15	TRBV12-3/TRBV12-4	CASRIGTGKGYEQYF	TGTGCCAGCAGAATCGGGACAGGGAAAGGGTACGAGCAGTACTTC